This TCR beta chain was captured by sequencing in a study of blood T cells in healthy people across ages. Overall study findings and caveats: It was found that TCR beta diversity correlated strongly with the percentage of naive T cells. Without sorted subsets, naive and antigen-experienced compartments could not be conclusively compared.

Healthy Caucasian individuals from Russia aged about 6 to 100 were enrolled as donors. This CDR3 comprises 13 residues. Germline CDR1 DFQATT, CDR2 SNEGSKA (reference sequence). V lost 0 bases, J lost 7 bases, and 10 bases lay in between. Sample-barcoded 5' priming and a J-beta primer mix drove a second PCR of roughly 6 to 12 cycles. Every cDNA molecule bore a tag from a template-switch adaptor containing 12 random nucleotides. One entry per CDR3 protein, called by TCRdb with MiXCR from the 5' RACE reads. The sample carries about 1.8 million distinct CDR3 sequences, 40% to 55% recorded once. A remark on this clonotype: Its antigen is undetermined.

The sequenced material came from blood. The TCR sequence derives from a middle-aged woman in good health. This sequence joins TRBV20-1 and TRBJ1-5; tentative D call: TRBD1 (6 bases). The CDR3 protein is CSARDPGVQPQHF. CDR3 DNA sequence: TGCAGTGCTAGAGATCCAGGGGTGCAGCCCCAGCATTTT.